The rows below give T cell receptor beta chains drawn from one sample of a study of blood T cell repertoires in COVID-19. Method: immunoSEQ multiplex PCR; TCRdb's copy keeps in-frame clones and lacks some. Of under 75,000 clones in the sample, about 86% are singletons; the top ten hold 15% to 20%. The sample comprised peripheral blood. The receptors were sampled from an elderly woman with active COVID-19. CDR3s include the opening cysteine and the closing phenylalanine or tryptophan. The D gene is left open where the match is weak. Clone size is stated in some rows and not others, as once, few, many or a class when expanded.

V	D	size	J	CDR3	DNA
TRBV9	.	.	TRBJ2-5	CANHRITRSETQYF	TGTGCCAACCACAGAATTACTAGATCCGAGACCCAGTACTTC
TRBV23-1	.	.	TRBJ2-7	CASRRASDPSQQYF	TGCGCCAGCAGAAGGGCTAGCGACCCTAGCCAGCAGTACTTC
TRBV6-5	.	.	TRBJ1-1	CASTLNRQVPEAFF	TGTGCCAGCACCCTAAATCGACAGGTTCCTGAAGCTTTCTTT
TRBV6-1	TRBD2	.	TRBJ2-3	CASSEALAGGADTQYF	TGTGCCAGCAGTGAAGCCCTAGCGGGGGGCGCAGATACGCAGTATTTT
TRBV28	.	.	TRBJ1-3	CASSLVSNTIYF	TGTGCCAGCAGTTTAGTCTCCAACACCATATATTTT
TRBV4-3	.	few	TRBJ1-5	CASSQDLSLRGRPEPQHF	TGCGCCAGCAGCCAAGATCTTTCCCTACGTGGCAGGCCCGAGCCCCAGCATTTT
TRBV5-8	TRBD1	.	TRBJ1-1	CASSLARDSLNTEAFF	TGTGCCAGCAGCTTGGCCCGGGACAGTCTGAACACTGAAGCTTTCTTT
TRBV27	.	.	TRBJ1-1	CASSLRLQGNWDMNTEAFF	TGTGCCAGCAGTTTACGGTTACAGGGTAATTGGGATATGAACACTGAAGCTTTCTTT
TRBV5-1	TRBD2	.	TRBJ2-5	CASSSIAGGSYQETQYF	TGCGCCAGCAGCTCGATAGCGGGGGGCTCGTACCAAGAGACCCAGTACTTC
TRBV19	.	.	TRBJ1-6	CASSISSTDSPLHF	TGTGCCAGTAGTATATCCAGTACCGATTCACCCCTCCACTTT
TRBV7-6	TRBD1	.	TRBJ2-2	CASSLGPGGLTGELFF	TGTGCCAGCAGCTTAGGGCCAGGGGGCCTGACCGGGGAGCTGTTTTTT
TRBV7-2	TRBD1	.	TRBJ1-2	CASSLQQGAYYGYTF	TGTGCCAGCAGCCTTCAACAGGGGGCGTACTATGGCTACACCTTC
TRBV11-2	.	.	TRBJ2-7	CASSFGGYEQYF	TGTGCCAGCAGCTTCGGGGGATACGAGCAGTACTTC
TRBV5-4	TRBD2	once	TRBJ2-5	CASSPPGSGASEGTQYF	TGTGCCAGCAGCCCCCCAGGTAGCGGGGCCTCGGAGGGGACCCAGTACTTC
TRBV4-2	TRBD2	.	TRBJ2-3	CASSQDSGGSTDTQYF	TGTGCCAGCAGCCAAGATTCCGGGGGGAGCACAGATACGCAGTATTTT
TRBV7-2	TRBD1	.	TRBJ2-1	CASRNRGLGYNEQFF	TGTGCCAGCAGAAACAGGGGGCTGGGCTACAATGAGCAGTTCTTC
TRBV7-3	TRBD1	.	TRBJ1-1	CASSPRGTDEGTGEAFF	TGTGCCAGCAGCCCTAGGGGGACAGACGAGGGAACAGGTGAAGCTTTCTTT
TRBV4-3	.	.	TRBJ1-5	CASSQDRGYEDQPQHF	TGCGCCAGCAGCCAAGATCGGGGGTACGAAGATCAGCCCCAGCATTTT
TRBV6-6	.	few	TRBJ2-7	CASTPTGYEQYF	TGTGCCAGCACTCCGACTGGCTACGAGCAGTACTTC
TRBV7-9	.	.	TRBJ1-4	CASSLDANRGKLFF	TGTGCCAGCAGCTTAGATGCAAATAGAGGGAAACTGTTTTTT
TRBV5-1	TRBD2	.	TRBJ2-2	CASSLRQSGGAGELFF	TGCGCCAGCAGCTTGAGGCAGAGCGGGGGAGCAGGGGAGCTGTTTTTT
TRBV7-8	.	.	TRBJ2-7	CASSFTVAYEQYF	TGTGCCAGCAGCTTCACAGTAGCCTACGAGCAGTACTTC
TRBV15	.	.	TRBJ2-2	CATSSPDSHPNTGELFF	TGTGCCACCAGCAGCCCCGACAGTCACCCGAACACCGGGGAGCTGTTTTTT
TRBV4-1	TRBD2	.	TRBJ2-1	CASSPGPRGGSYNEQFF	TGCGCCAGCAGCCCGGGGCCCCGGGGGGGATCGTACAATGAGCAGTTCTTC
TRBV2	.	.	TRBJ1-6	CASSERLMDSPLHF	TGTGCCAGCAGTGAACGACTGATGGATTCACCCCTCCACTTT
TRBV7-3	.	.	TRBJ2-2	CASSSYPGTGELFF	TGTGCCAGCAGTTCCTACCCGGGCACCGGGGAGCTGTTTTTT
TRBV18	TRBD1	.	TRBJ2-7	CASSLAGTGGSYEQYF	TGTGCCAGCTCACTTGCCGGGACAGGGGGTTCCTACGAGCAGTACTTC
TRBV5-1	.	.	TRBJ1-1	CASSTVPGGTEAFF	TGCGCCAGCAGCACGGTACCGGGGGGAACTGAAGCTTTCTTT
TRBV9	TRBD1	.	TRBJ2-3	CASSLRTGSTDTQYF	TGTGCCAGCAGCCTAAGGACAGGCAGCACAGATACGCAGTATTTT
TRBV2	.	.	TRBJ2-3	CASSERGASQYF	TGTGCCAGCAGTGAACGGGGGGCCTCGCAGTATTTT
TRBV24-1	TRBD2	.	TRBJ2-1	CATSVLRGGGTEAGGTYNEQFF	TGTGCCACCAGTGTCCTCAGGGGAGGCGGGACAGAAGCGGGGGGAACCTACAATGAGCAGTTCTTC
TRBV2	.	.	TRBJ1-5	CASKGGRGRNQPQHF	TGTGCCAGCAAGGGAGGGAGGGGTCGGAATCAGCCCCAGCATTTT
TRBV11-2	.	.	TRBJ1-1	CASSRQQNTEAFF	TGTGCCAGCAGCCGACAACAGAACACTGAAGCTTTCTTT
TRBV5-1	TRBD1	.	TRBJ2-7	CASSLEGTGGEQYF	TGCGCCAGCAGCCTCGAGGGGACAGGGGGTGAGCAGTACTTC
TRBV3-1/TRBV3-2	.	.	TRBJ2-7	CASSQGGAFSYEQYF	TGTGCCAGCAGCCAGGGGGGTGCCTTCTCCTACGAGCAGTACTTC
TRBV5-4	.	.	TRBJ2-2	CASSLGGGSTGELFF	TGTGCCAGCAGCTTGGGAGGAGGGAGCACCGGGGAGCTGTTTTTT
TRBV7-2	.	.	TRBJ1-1	CASSLRTGGNTEAFF	TGTGCCAGCAGCTTAAGGACGGGAGGGAACACTGAAGCTTTCTTT
TRBV5-1	TRBD1	once	TRBJ2-3	CASSWDRLDTQYF	TGCGCCAGCAGCTGGGACAGGTTGGATACGCAGTATTTT
TRBV7-2	TRBD2	.	TRBJ2-7	CASSYNPGLAYEQYF	TGTGCCAGCAGCTATAACCCGGGACTAGCCTACGAGCAGTACTTC
TRBV9	.	.	TRBJ2-2	CASSPHLGGGELFF	TGTGCCAGCAGCCCCCACTTGGGGGGCGGGGAGCTGTTTTTT